One sample yielded the 20 T cell receptor beta chains listed below, sequenced in a study of T cells in Graves' hyperthyroidism and ophthalmopathy. RNA transcripts provided the source from which TCR beta CDR3 regions were amplified. HTBI primers were the set used in a first-round RT-PCR of the TCR CDR3. TCRdb itself ran the multiplex PCR reads through MiXCR, one entry per CDR3 protein. The data hold 350,000 to 400,000 distinct CDR3 sequences, with 14% to 15% observed a single time. The specimen was blood. These receptors came from a woman under 40 with Graves' hyperthyroidism.

The table lists this clonotype with many counts. V gene TRBV18 combines with J gene TRBJ2-5, with 8 nucleotides matching TRBD1. Germline V lookup: CDR1 KGHSH, CDR2 LQKENI. CDR3 size: 14 residues. V was pared by 5 bases and J by 2 bases, with 4 bases of the junction left unmatched. CDR3 amino acids: CASSSDRGQETQYF. The CDR3 region has the DNA TGTGCCAGCTCAAGCGACAGGGGTCAAGAGACCCAGTACTTC. The full variable domain, its missing parts supplied by reference TRBV18 and TRBJ2-5, is NAGVMQNPRHLVRRRGQEARLRCSPMKGHSHVYWYRQLPEEGLKFMVYLQKENIIDESGMPKERFSAEFPKEGPSILRIQQVVRGDSAAYFCASSSDRGQETQYFGPGTRLLVL.

This clonotype has ten or more counts. The chain combines TRBV27 with TRBJ2-1; 9 bases match TRBD2. From germline, CDR1 is MNHEY and CDR2 SMNVEV (reference sequence). The CDR3 has 15 amino acids. J was trimmed by 6 bases and V by 6 bases; bases with no gene match: 9. CDR3 DNA sequence: TGTGCCAGCAGGGTTAGCGGGAGTGGATCCAATGAGCAGTTCTTC. Its protein is CASRVSGSGSNEQFF.

This clonotype came up many times. V and J are TRBV29-1 and TRBJ2-2; the D gene is possibly TRBD2 (6 bases). V was pared by 3 bases and J by 6 bases, with 11 bases between. This CDR3 is built from 13 residues. Germline V gene sequence: CDR1 SQVTM, CDR2 ANQGSEA. The CDR3 nucleotides are TGCAGCGTTGATTACGGGGGAGCCGGGGAGCTGTTTTTT. It is translated as CSVDYGGAGELFF.

The table lists this clonotype with many counts. This chain uses TRBV28 with TRBJ2-1, with D hard to call. The ends were cut back, 7 bases at V and 1 base at J, with 14 bases in the middle. In germline, CDR1 is MDHEN, CDR2 SYDVKM. The CDR3 is 15 residues long. CDR3 loop: CASTVGSSSYNEQFF. As DNA, the CDR3 is TGTGCCAGCACCGTGGGGTCTAGTTCCTACAATGAGCAGTTCTTC.

This clonotype was picked up many times. The chain joins TRBV30 to TRBJ2-7, with 7 bases that match TRBD1. The germline V gene has CDR1 GTSNPN and CDR2 SVGIG (reference sequence). J was trimmed by 3 bases and V by 5 bases; bases with no gene match: 7. The CDR3 runs 13 residues. CDR3 in DNA: TGTGCCTGGCGGGCAGGGGGAATCTACGAGCAGTACTTC. Translation gives CAWRAGGIYEQYF. The whole variable domain, remainder taken from reference TRBV30 and TRBJ2-7, is SQTIHQWPATLVQPVGSPLSLECTVEGTSNPNLYWYRQAAGRGLQLLFYSVGIGQISSEVPQNLSASRPQDRQFILSSKKLLLSDSGFYLCAWRAGGIYEQYFGPGTRLTVT.

This clonotype showed up many times. This sequence joins TRBV12-3 or TRBV12-4 and TRBJ2-1, with 9 bases matching TRBD1. This CDR3 has 17 amino acids. The junction had 10 bases not matched to a gene; V was cut back by 3 bases and J by 4 bases. CDR3 coding DNA: TGTGCCAGCAGTTTTGGCACCGGGACAGGGTATTACAATGAGCAGTTCTTC. Protein sequence: CASSFGTGTGYYNEQFF.

This clonotype was seen ten or more times. The rearrangement joins TRBV11-1 to TRBJ2-7, with D perhaps given as TRBD1 or TRBD2 (5 bases each). The CDR3 is 15 amino acids. The V end lost 2 bases, the J end lost 0 bases, and 11 bases lay between the germline ends. CDR1 is SGHAT, CDR2 FQDESV, per germline (reference sequence). The CDR3 DNA reads TGTGCCAGCAGCTTATCGGCAGGGAGCTCCTACGAGCAGTACTTC. This sequence encodes CASSLSAGSSYEQYF.

This clonotype was detected only a few times. V and J are TRBV9 and TRBJ2-3; D gene uncertain. The CDR3 totals 12 residues. Germline V lookup: CDR1 SGDLS, CDR2 YYNGEE. Deletions cut 0 bases from V and 8 bases from J, with 7 bases between. The CDR3, as DNA: TGTGCCAGCAGCGTAGGGCTTAGTACGCAGTATTTT. It yields the protein CASSVGLSTQYF.

This clonotype was counted ten times or more. J is TRBJ2-7 and V is TRBV20-1; 8 bases align to TRBD2. Trimming at V came to 6 bases and at J to 0 bases, leaving 10 bases not matched to a gene. CDR1 is DFQATT and CDR2 is SNEGSKA in the germline V gene (reference sequence). The CDR3 spans 15 residues. The DNA for the CDR3 is TGCAGTGCCGCATCACTAGCGGAAAGCTCCTACGAGCAGTACTTC. Amino acid sequence: CSAASLAESSYEQYF.

The V and J genes are TRBV29-1 and TRBJ2-2, with TRBD1 as a possible D gene (5 bases). The CDR3 length is 15 residues. CDR1 is SQVTM, CDR2 ANQGSEA, per germline. V was pared by 4 bases and J by 1 base, with 13 bases between. The CDR3 spells CSVAKTAMNTGELFF. Written as DNA, the CDR3 is TGCAGCGTTGCGAAGACAGCCATGAACACCGGGGAGCTGTTTTTT.

The chain couples TRBV6-1 to TRBJ2-5; D may be TRBD2 (7 bases). Per germline, CDR1 MNHNS and CDR2 SASEGT. V lost 3 bases and J 6 bases, leaving 14 bases between the germline ends. CDR3 length: 14 amino acids. This chain's CDR3 is CASSEGGGVKTQYF. CDR3 coding DNA: TGTGCCAGCAGTGAGGGGGGGGGCGTAAAGACCCAGTACTTC.

As to this clonotype: Possible read error: a much larger clone is one base away. The CDR3 loop is CASSLRDGRPQHF. The CDR3 nucleotides are TGTGCCAGCAGCTTACGAGATGGTCGGCCCCAGCATTTT. The chain combines TRBV11-2 with TRBJ1-5, with D uncertain. The CDR3 extends over 13 amino acids. Germline V gene data show CDR1 as SGHAT and CDR2 as FQNNGV. Trimming cost V 2 bases and J 9 bases, with 11 bases left between them.

There are many counts of this clonotype. V usage is TRBV6-6 and J usage is TRBJ2-3; 7 bases align to TRBD2. Germline lookup yields CDR1 MNHNY and CDR2 SVGAGI (reference sequence). Germline trimming cut 0 bases from V and 0 bases from J; bases unmatched to any gene: 6. The CDR3 runs to 17 residues. The CDR3 DNA is TGTGCCAGCAGTTACTCGATTTCAGCGGGAAGCACAGATACGCAGTATTTT. Translating gives CASSYSISAGSTDTQYF.

In its sample, this clonotype was seen many times. The rearrangement links TRBV12-3 or TRBV12-4 to TRBJ2-5; D unclear. V dropped 7 bases and J dropped 5 bases, with 11 bases sitting between them. CDR3 length: 12 residues. For the CDR3, the DNA is TGTGCCAGCAAAGGCATAAGTGAGACCCAGTACTTC. Translating it yields CASKGISETQYF.

In the case of this clonotype: This clone may be a read error of a much larger clone one base away. The chain combines TRBV20-1 with TRBJ2-7, with 8 bases aligning to TRBD1. From germline, CDR1 is DFQATT and CDR2 SNEGSKA (reference sequence). The CDR3 loop spans 13 amino acids. In nucleotides, the CDR3 is TGCAATGCCGAGACAGGGGAAGTCTACGAGCAGTACTTC. Protein product: CNAETGEVYEQYF.

The sample holds many counts of this clonotype. This chain joins TRBV2 and TRBJ2-5; D may be TRBD1 (5 bases). This CDR3 region has 14 residues. The germline gives CDR1 SNHLY, CDR2 FYNNEI. V lost 4 bases and J lost 0, with 9 bases in between. The CDR3 region is CASSADTYQETQYF. In nucleotides, the CDR3 is TGTGCCAGCAGTGCGGACACGTACCAAGAGACCCAGTACTTC.

This clonotype has a handful of counts. The chain carries TRBV9 and TRBJ1-1; D possibly corresponds to TRBD1 (5 bases). Trimming shortened V by 4 bases and J by 2 bases, and 15 bases separated the two germline ends. CDR1 and CDR2 from the germline V gene are SGDLS and YYNGEE. This CDR3 is 15 amino acids long. CDR3 DNA sequence: TGTGCCAGCAGCTCAACCGGGCAGGGCAACACTGAAGCTTTCTTT. The encoded protein is CASSSTGQGNTEAFF.

Ten or more counts support this clonotype. The chain couples TRBV7-3 to TRBJ2-3; TRBD2 aligns across 9 bases. V gave up 1 base and J gave up 4 bases; unmatched junction bases: 9. CDR3 length equals 17 residues. Germline V gene lookup returns CDR1 SGHTA and CDR2 FQGTGA. The CDR3 nucleotides are TGTGCCAGCAGCTTAATGTCGGCGGGAGGGGGTTCAGATACGCAGTATTTT. Translated: CASSLMSAGGGSDTQYF.

This clonotype was picked up many times. The CDR3 reads CASSHNRGGAFF. As DNA, the CDR3 is TGTGCCAGCAGCCATAACAGGGGTGGAGCTTTCTTT. The genes are TRBV28 and TRBJ1-1, with TRBD1 matching 7 bases. The V and J ends lost 6 bases and 10 bases, in that order; junction bases with no gene match: 8. Per the germline V gene, CDR1 is MDHEN and CDR2 is SYDVKM. The CDR3 is made up of 12 amino acids.

The sample holds a few counts of this clonotype. The chain links TRBV20-1 to TRBJ1-6; the match to TRBD1 covers 7 bases. In germline, CDR1 is DFQATT, CDR2 SNEGSKA (reference sequence). V lost 1 base, J lost 10 bases, and 10 bases stayed unmatched. The CDR3 totals 15 residues. The CDR3 nucleotides are TGCAGTGCTAGAGCCCGCCAGGGGGACACATCACCCCTCCACTTT. Amino acids: CSARARQGDTSPLHF.